This section outlines one T cell receptor (beta chain) sequence together with its context. The antigen remains undetermined. Amplification by 5'RACE using constant-segment primers produced TCR alpha and TCR beta cDNA libraries that carried sample barcodes and UMIs. TCRdb itself ran the 5' RACE reads through MiXCR, one entry per CDR3 protein. The top ten hold around 43% of the sample, which has roughly 110,000 distinct CDR3 sequences, 14% seen once. Per the germline V gene, CDR1 is PRHDT and CDR2 is FYEKMQ (reference sequence). Trimming removed 4 bases from V and 0 bases from J, with 18 bases in between. The CDR3 has 17 amino acids. This entry belongs to a study of T-cell memory formation after mild COVID-19. Across the whole study: Clusters were largely donor specific.

Study-level results: Day 15 to 85 contracting clones showed balanced CD4/CD8; later expanders leaned CD4+. CD4+ contracting clones were found mainly in CM and EM, and CD8+ ones in EMRA.

This chain links TRBV13 with TRBJ2-5, with D perhaps matching TRBD2 (6 bases). Input material: PBMCs or a T cell subset sorted from them (not recorded which). The origin of this receptor is a man younger than 35 who had mild COVID-19 (a few samples of this study predate the infection). Cell type and time point are not known. The CDR3 loop is CASSSAYRDSDQETQYF. The CDR3 nucleotides read TGTGCCAGCAGCTCGGCGTACCGGGACTCCGACCAAGAGACCCAGTACTTC.